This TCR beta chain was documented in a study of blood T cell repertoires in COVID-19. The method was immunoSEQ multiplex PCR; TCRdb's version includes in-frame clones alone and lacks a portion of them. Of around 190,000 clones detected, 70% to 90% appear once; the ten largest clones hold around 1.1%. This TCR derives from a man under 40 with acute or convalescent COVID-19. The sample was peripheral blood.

The CDR3, as DNA: TGTGCCAGCAGGACAGGGTCTGCGATGGGAACTGAAGCTTTCTTT. Translating gives CASRTGSAMGTEAFF. V usage is TRBV6-5 and J usage is TRBJ1-1; 7 nucleotides match TRBD1. The J segment lost 5 bases and the V segment lost 6 bases, leaving 12 bases of the junction unmatched. The V gene's germline CDR1 is MNHEY and CDR2 SVGAGI. This CDR3 region has 15 residues.